The 24 T cell receptor beta chains in this list originate from one sample, sequenced in a study of shared clonotypes between healthy human individuals. Libraries were prepared by immunoSEQ multiplex PCR; TCRdb keeps only in-frame clonotypes and omits some of them. There are about 380,000 clones in the sample; 96% occur only once, and 0.32% lies in the top ten. The sequencing sample was made of memory CD8+ T cells sorted from blood. The subset: CD45RO+ cells pooled with CCR7-negative TemRA cells. The receptors stem from a man aged 30 to 39 in good health.

The chain employs TRBV6-5 and TRBJ1-2, with 8 bases matching TRBD1. Trimming cost V 5 bases and J 2 bases; bases outside gene matches: 7. The CDR3 runs 15 residues. Germline lookup yields CDR1 MNHEY and CDR2 SVGAGI. The CDR3 nucleotides read TGTGCCAGCAGTAAGGGGACAGGAGTAAACTATGGCTACACCTTC. Translation: CASSKGTGVNYGYTF.

The chain uses TRBV5-1 and TRBJ1-2, with 7 bases matching TRBD1. V dropped 3 bases and J dropped 0; count of bases not matched to a gene: 2. Germline-derived CDR1 and CDR2 are SGHRS and YFSETQ. CDR3 size: 14 residues. This CDR3 is CASSSQGANYGYTF. The CDR3 coding sequence is TGCGCCAGCAGCTCTCAGGGGGCTAACTATGGCTACACCTTC.

The V gene is TRBV10-3, the J gene TRBJ2-7; D may correspond to TRBD1 or TRBD2 (5 bases each). The CDR3 length is 14 residues. V was pared by 7 bases and J by 3 bases, with 16 bases between. Germline CDR1 reads ENHRY; CDR2 reads SYGVKD. The CDR3 nucleotides read TGTGCCATCAACTCGGGGACGGGGAACTACGAGCAGTACTTC. Its translation is CAINSGTGNYEQYF.

This chain links TRBV7-3 with TRBJ2-2; D is possibly TRBD2 (6 bases). Trimming shortened V by 8 bases and J by 1 base, and 17 bases separated the two germline ends. CDR1 is SGHTA and CDR2 is FQGTGA in the germline V gene. The CDR3 sequence is 16 residues long. CDR3 loop: CASSWGGGVNTGELFF. The DNA for the CDR3 is TGTGCCAGCTCATGGGGTGGCGGGGTGAACACCGGGGAGCTGTTTTTT.

On this clone: This CDR3 is also generated by other DNA sequences in the sample. The chain carries TRBV20-1 and TRBJ1-5, with D unresolved. This CDR3 has 11 residues. The germline CDR1 and CDR2 sequences are DFQATT and SNEGSKA (reference sequence). The CDR3: CSALGNQPQHF. For the CDR3, the DNA is TGCAGCGCCCTGGGCAATCAGCCCCAGCATTTT.

This chain links TRBV6-1 with TRBJ1-6; 8 bases match TRBD1. The CDR3 loop spans 15 amino acids. After removal of 8 bases from V and 5 bases from J, the junction contained 8 bases not matched to a gene. Germline lookup yields CDR1 MNHNS and CDR2 SASEGT. CDR3 region: CASGRMDRDNSPLHF. As DNA, the CDR3 is TGTGCCAGCGGGAGAATGGACAGGGATAATTCACCCCTCCACTTT.

The chain couples TRBV30 to TRBJ2-1, with 8 bases matching TRBD2. Trimming at V came to 1 base and at J to 4 bases, leaving 3 bases not matched to a gene. The CDR3 consists of 14 residues. Germline CDR1 reads GTSNPN; CDR2 reads SVGIG (reference sequence). CDR3 protein: CAWSAQRGYNEQFF. CDR3 DNA sequence: TGTGCCTGGAGTGCCCAGCGGGGGTACAATGAGCAGTTCTTC. The full variable domain, completed using reference TRBV30 and TRBJ2-1, is SQTIHQWPATLVQPVGSPLSLECTVEGTSNPNLYWYRQAAGRGLQLLFYSVGIGQISSEVPQNLSASRPQDRQFILSSKKLLLSDSGFYLCAWSAQRGYNEQFFGPGTRLTVL.

This chain uses TRBV7-9 with TRBJ2-3, with TRBD1 identical over 8 bases. This CDR3 contains 16 residues. J gave up 6 bases and V 5 bases, and 13 bases lay outside the gene matches. CDR1 and CDR2 (germline): SEHNR, FQNEAQ (reference sequence). The CDR3 loop is CASSQPGQGRGDTQYF. The CDR3 bases are TGTGCCAGCAGCCAGCCCGGACAGGGCCGGGGGGATACGCAGTATTTT.

The V and J genes are TRBV4-2 and TRBJ1-1; no firm D call. Germline CDR1 LGHNA, CDR2 YNFKEQ. This CDR3 has 13 amino acids. Between the trimmed V and J ends, which lost 1 base and 1 base, there was a span of 4 bases. The CDR3 DNA reads as TGTGCCAGCAGCCAAGTAGAGAACACTGAAGCTTTCTTT. It is translated as CASSQVENTEAFF.

V is TRBV11-2 and J is TRBJ1-3; D gene uncertain. The germline V gene encodes CDR1 SGHAT and CDR2 FQNNGV. The CDR3 extends over 13 amino acids. The V and J ends lost 5 bases and 5 bases respectively, with 10 bases between them. CDR3 in amino acids: CASSPGRRNTIYF. The CDR3 DNA follows: TGTGCCAGCAGCCCCGGAAGGAGAAACACCATATATTTT.

This chain joins TRBV11-2 and TRBJ2-1; TRBD2 matches 7 bases. V was clipped by 0 bases and J by 2 bases; unmatched bases: 1. Germline V gene sequence: CDR1 SGHAT, CDR2 FQNNGV. The CDR3 has 15 residues. CDR3 amino acids: CASSLEGRAYNEQFF. The CDR3 coding sequence is TGTGCCAGCAGCTTAGAGGGGAGGGCCTACAATGAGCAGTTCTTC. Drawing the rest from reference TRBV11-2 and TRBJ2-1, the complete variable domain is EAGVAQSPRYKIIEKRQSVAFWCNPISGHATLYWYQQILGQGPKLLIQFQNNGVVDDSQLPKDRFSAERLKGVDSTLKIQPAKLEDSAVYLCASSLEGRAYNEQFFGPGTRLTVL.

The V and J genes are TRBV11-2 and TRBJ2-7; 10 bases agree with TRBD2. V shed 4 bases and J 5 bases; nucleotides not matched to a gene: 11. The germline V gene encodes CDR1 SGHAT and CDR2 FQNNGV. The CDR3 sequence is 16 residues long. The CDR3 protein is CASSSKSGRAGDEQYF. Written as DNA, the CDR3 is TGTGCCAGCAGCTCAAAGAGCGGGAGGGCCGGAGACGAGCAGTACTTC.

V is TRBV6-5 and J is TRBJ2-7, with no clear D. Between the trimmed V and J ends, which lost 0 bases and 0 bases, there was a span of 6 bases. Germline lookup yields CDR1 MNHEY and CDR2 SVGAGI. CDR3 length: 14 amino acids. Here the CDR3 DNA reads TGTGCCAGCAGTTACTCGCGGTACTCCTACGAGCAGTACTTC. Protein: CASSYSRYSYEQYF.

The chain has TRBV5-4 and TRBJ2-1, with D perhaps TRBD1 (5 bases). The ends were cut back, 4 bases at V and 4 bases at J, with 12 bases in the middle. The germline V gene encodes CDR1 SGHNT and CDR2 YYREEE (reference sequence). The CDR3 contains 14 residues. The CDR3 spells CASSLTEIYNEQFF. The CDR3 nucleotides are TGTGCCAGCAGCCTGACAGAGATTTACAATGAGCAGTTCTTC.

The chain uses TRBV19 and TRBJ1-1; D gene unclear. Germline-derived CDR1 and CDR2 are LNHDA and SQIVND (reference sequence). Trimming left V 6 bases short and J 7 bases short, with 15 bases between. The CDR3 extends over 13 amino acids. CDR3 DNA: TGTGCCAGTAGCCCCGAGGCGCCCCGTGAAGCTTTCTTT. Its protein is CASSPEAPREAFF.

The rearrangement joins TRBV6-1 to TRBJ2-7; 10 bases line up with TRBD2. V lost 3 bases to trimming and J lost 2 bases; unmatched junction nucleotides: 4. There are 15 residues in the CDR3. Per the germline V gene, CDR1 is MNHNS and CDR2 is SASEGT. CDR3 sequence: CASSDPSGGTYEQYF. The CDR3, as DNA: TGTGCCAGCAGTGATCCTAGCGGGGGTACCTACGAGCAGTACTTC.

A note on this clone: Other DNA sequences of this sample code for an identical CDR3. V and J are TRBV7-9 and TRBJ1-1; D gene unclear. Trimming cost V 1 base and J 2 bases, with 5 bases left between them. The CDR3 sequence is 13 residues long. Germline V gives CDR1 SEHNR, CDR2 FQNEAQ (reference sequence). CDR3 sequence reads: CASSLEANTEAFF. The CDR3 DNA sequence: TGTGCCAGCAGCTTAGAGGCTAACACTGAAGCTTTCTTT.

The chain employs TRBV10-3 and TRBJ2-7; D is possibly TRBD1 or TRBD2 (6 bases each). Looked up from germline, CDR1 is ENHRY and CDR2 is SYGVKD. The CDR3 loop spans 13 amino acids. Trimming removed 3 bases at V and 5 bases at J, with 11 bases between. CDR3 nucleotides: TGTGCCATCAGTGAAGGGGGACTCCACGAGCAGTACTTC. Translation: CAISEGGLHEQYF.

The genes are TRBV10-3 and TRBJ2-5, with D perhaps TRBD2 (6 bases). Judging by the DNA end, TRBJ2-7 fits better; the J call may be wrong. Per the germline V gene, CDR1 is ENHRY and CDR2 is SYGVKD. This CDR3 spans 15 amino acids. As DNA, the CDR3 is TGTGCCATCAGTGGGGACGGGGGTAGCTCCTACGAGCAGTACTTC. It is translated as CAISGDGGSSYEQYF.

Only one count was recorded for this clone. The chain employs TRBV28 and TRBJ1-5; 7 positions match TRBD1. Trimming removed 6 bases from V and 2 bases from J; junction bases left unmatched: 4. The CDR3 is 14 residues long. Germline CDR1 MDHEN, CDR2 SYDVKM. The CDR3 DNA reads TGTGCCAGCAGGCCTACAGGGGGCAATCAGCCCCAGCATTTT. Protein sequence: CASRPTGGNQPQHF.

The V gene is TRBV12-1, the J gene TRBJ2-7; the table's D call, TRBD1, has no DNA check behind it. TRBV12-1 is a known pseudogene. The CDR3 totals 20 residues. The CDR3 DNA reads TGTGCCAGCAGCCTGAATAATAGGGCCAAAGCAGGGGTATGGCGTTACGAGCAGTACTTC. Amino acid sequence: CASSLNNRAKAGVWRYEQYF.

This chain uses TRBV4-2 with TRBJ2-3; D might be TRBD2 (6 bases). The V and J ends lost 0 bases and 1 base respectively, with 11 bases between them. Germline assignment: CDR1 LGHNA and CDR2 YNFKEQ. The CDR3 has 16 residues. CDR3 coding DNA: TGTGCCAGCAGCCAAGATATTTCGGGGGGCACAGATACGCAGTATTTT. This translates into CASSQDISGGTDTQYF.

The V and J genes are TRBV12-5 and TRBJ2-1; D unclear. The CDR3 has 13 residues. Germline-derived CDR1 and CDR2 are LGHNT and FRNRAP. V lost 1 base to trimming and J lost 3 bases, with 4 bases between them. CDR3 DNA sequence: TGTGCTAGTGGTTTGGGACTCTACAATGAGCAGTTCTTC. Amino acid sequence: CASGLGLYNEQFF.

V and J are TRBV6-5 and TRBJ2-5; 10 bases agree with TRBD2. CDR3 length equals 14 residues. The trim removed 10 bases at V and 7 bases at J, leaving 12 bases unmatched. CDR1 and CDR2 (germline): MNHEY, SVGAGI. CDR3: CATRSLAGDGTQYF. CDR3 DNA: TGTGCCACCAGAAGTCTAGCGGGAGATGGGACCCAGTACTTC.